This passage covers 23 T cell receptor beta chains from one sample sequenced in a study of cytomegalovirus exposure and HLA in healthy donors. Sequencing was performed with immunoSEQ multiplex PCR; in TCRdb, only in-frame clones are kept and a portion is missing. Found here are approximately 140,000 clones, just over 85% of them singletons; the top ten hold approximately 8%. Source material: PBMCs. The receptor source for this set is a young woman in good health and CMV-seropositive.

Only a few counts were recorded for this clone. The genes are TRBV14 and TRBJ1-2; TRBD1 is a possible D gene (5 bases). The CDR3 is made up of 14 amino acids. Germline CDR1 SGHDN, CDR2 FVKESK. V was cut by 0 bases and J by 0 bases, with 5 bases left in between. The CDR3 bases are TGTGCCAGCAGCCAAGACAGGGCTAACTATGGCTACACCTTC. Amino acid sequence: CASSQDRANYGYTF.

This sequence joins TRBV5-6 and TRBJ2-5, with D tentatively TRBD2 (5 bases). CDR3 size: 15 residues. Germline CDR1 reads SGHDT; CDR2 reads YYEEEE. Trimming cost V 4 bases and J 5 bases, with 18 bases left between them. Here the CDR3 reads CASSEEVGFGETQYF. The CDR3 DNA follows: TGTGCCAGCAGCGAGGAGGTAGGATTCGGGGAGACCCAGTACTTC.

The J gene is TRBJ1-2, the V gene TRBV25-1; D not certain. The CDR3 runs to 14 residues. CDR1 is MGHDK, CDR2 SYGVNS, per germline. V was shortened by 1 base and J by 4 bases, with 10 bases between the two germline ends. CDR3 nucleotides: TGTGCCAGCAGTGAATTAGGAGGGCGCTATGGCTACACCTTC. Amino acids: CASSELGGRYGYTF.

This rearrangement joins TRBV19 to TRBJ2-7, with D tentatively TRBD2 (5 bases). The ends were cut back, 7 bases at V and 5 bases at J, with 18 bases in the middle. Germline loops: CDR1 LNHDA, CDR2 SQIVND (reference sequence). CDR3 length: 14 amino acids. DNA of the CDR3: TGTGCCAGTACCCGAGAACGGGGAGCCGACGAGCAGTACTTC. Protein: CASTRERGADEQYF.

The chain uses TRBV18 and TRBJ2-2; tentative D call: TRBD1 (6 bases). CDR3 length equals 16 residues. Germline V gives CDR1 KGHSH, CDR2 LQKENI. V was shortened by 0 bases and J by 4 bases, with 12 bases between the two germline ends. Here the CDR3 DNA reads TGTGCCAGCTCACCACCGACAGGACCGACCACCGGGGAGCTGTTTTTT. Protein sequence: CASSPPTGPTTGELFF.

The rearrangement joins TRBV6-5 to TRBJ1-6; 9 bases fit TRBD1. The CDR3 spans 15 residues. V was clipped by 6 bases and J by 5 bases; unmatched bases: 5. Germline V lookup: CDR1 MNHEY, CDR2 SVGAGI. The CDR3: CASRRTGADNSPLHF. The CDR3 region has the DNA TGTGCCAGCAGAAGGACAGGGGCGGATAATTCACCCCTCCACTTT.

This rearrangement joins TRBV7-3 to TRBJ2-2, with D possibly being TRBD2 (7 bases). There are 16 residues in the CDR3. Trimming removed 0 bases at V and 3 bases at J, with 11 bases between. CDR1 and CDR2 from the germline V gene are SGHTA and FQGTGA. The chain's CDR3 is CASSLTSGGHTGELFF. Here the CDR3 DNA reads TGTGCCAGCAGCTTAACGTCCGGGGGGCACACCGGGGAGCTGTTTTTT.

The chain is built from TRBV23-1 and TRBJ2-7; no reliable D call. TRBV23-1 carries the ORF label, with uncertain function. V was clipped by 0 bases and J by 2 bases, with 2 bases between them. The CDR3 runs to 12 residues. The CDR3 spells CASSQSAYEQYF. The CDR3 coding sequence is TGCGCCAGCAGTCAATCCGCCTACGAGCAGTACTTC.

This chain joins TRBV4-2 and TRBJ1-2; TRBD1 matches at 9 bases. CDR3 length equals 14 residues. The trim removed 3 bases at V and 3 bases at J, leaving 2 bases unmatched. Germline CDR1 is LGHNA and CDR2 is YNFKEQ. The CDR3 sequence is CASSQRDRDYGYTF. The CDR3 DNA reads TGTGCCAGCAGCCAGAGGGACAGGGACTATGGCTACACCTTC.

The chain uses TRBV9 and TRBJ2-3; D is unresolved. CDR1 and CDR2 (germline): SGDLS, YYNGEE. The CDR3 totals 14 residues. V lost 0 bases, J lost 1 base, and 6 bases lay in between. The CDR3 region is CASSVESGTDTQYF. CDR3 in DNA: TGTGCCAGCAGCGTAGAATCCGGCACAGATACGCAGTATTTT.

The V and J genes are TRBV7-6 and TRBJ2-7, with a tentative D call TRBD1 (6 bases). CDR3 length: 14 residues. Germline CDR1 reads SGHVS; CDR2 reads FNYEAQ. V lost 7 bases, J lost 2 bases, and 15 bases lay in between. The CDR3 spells CASTFPGQTYEQYF. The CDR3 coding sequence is TGTGCCAGCACCTTCCCCGGACAGACCTACGAGCAGTACTTC.

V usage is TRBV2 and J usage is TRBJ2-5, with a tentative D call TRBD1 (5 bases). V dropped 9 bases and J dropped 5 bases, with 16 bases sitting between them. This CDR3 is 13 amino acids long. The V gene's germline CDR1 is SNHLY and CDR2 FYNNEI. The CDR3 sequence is CASLLWGGETQYF. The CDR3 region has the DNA TGTGCCAGTCTTCTGTGGGGCGGTGAGACCCAGTACTTC.

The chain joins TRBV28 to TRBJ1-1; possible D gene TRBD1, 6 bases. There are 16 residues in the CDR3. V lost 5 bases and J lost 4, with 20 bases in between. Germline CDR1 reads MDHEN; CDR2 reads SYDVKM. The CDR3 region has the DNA TGTGCCAGCAGTCTAAGTAGGGGGTCCTGGGGCACTGAAGCTTTCTTT. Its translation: CASSLSRGSWGTEAFF. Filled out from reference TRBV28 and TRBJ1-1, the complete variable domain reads DVKVTQSSRYLVKRTGEKVFLECVQDMDHENMFWYRQDPGLGLRLIYFSYDVKMKEKGDIPEGYSVSREKKERFSLILESASTNQTSMYLCASSLSRGSWGTEAFFGQGTRLTVV.

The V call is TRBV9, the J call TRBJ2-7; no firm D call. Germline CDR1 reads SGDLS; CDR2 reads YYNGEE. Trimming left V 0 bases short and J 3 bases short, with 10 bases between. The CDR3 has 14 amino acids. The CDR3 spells CASSVVVPFYEQYF. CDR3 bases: TGTGCCAGCAGCGTAGTCGTCCCGTTCTACGAGCAGTACTTC. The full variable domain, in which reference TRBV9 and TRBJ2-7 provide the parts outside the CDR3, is DSGVTQTPKHLITATGQRVTLRCSPRSGDLSVYWYQQSLDQGLQFLIQYYNGEERAKGNILERFSAQQFPDLHSELNLSSLELGDSALYFCASSVVVPFYEQYFGPGTRLTVT.

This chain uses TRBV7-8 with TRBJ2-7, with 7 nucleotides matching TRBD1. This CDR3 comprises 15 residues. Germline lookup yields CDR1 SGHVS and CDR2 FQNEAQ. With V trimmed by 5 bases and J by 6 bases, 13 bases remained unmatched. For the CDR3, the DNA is TGTGCCAGCAGCATCAGACAGGGCCTTAATGGCGAGCAGTACTTC. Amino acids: CASSIRQGLNGEQYF.

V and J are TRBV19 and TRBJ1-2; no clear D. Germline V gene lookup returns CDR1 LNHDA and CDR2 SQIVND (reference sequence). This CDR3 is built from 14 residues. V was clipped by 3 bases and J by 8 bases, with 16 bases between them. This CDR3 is CASSIAVEARGYTF. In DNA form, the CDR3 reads TGTGCCAGTAGTATCGCGGTAGAAGCCCGCGGCTACACCTTC. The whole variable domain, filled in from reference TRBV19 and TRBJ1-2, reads DGGITQSPKYLFRKEGQNVTLSCEQNLNHDAMYWYRQDPGQGLRLIYYSQIVNDFQKGDIAEGYSVSREKKESFPLTVTSAQKNPTAFYLCASSIAVEARGYTFGSGTRLTVV.

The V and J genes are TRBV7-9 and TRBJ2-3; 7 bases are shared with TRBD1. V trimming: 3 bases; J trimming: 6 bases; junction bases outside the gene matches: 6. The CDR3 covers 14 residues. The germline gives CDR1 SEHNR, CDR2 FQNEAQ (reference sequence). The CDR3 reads CASSLADRDDTQYF. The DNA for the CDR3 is TGTGCCAGCAGCTTGGCTGACAGGGACGATACGCAGTATTTT.

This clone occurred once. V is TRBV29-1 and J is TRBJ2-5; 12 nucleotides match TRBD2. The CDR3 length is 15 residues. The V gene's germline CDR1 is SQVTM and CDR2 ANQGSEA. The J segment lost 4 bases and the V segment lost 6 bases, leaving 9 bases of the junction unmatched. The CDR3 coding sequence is TGCAGCGTGGACGGACTAGCGGGGAAGGGAGAGACCCAGTACTTC. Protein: CSVDGLAGKGETQYF.

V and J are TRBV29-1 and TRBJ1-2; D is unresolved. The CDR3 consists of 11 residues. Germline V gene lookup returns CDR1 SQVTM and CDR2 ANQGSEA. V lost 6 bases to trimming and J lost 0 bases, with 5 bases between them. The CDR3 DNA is TGCAGCGTATCGGCTAACTATGGCTACACCTTC. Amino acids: CSVSANYGYTF.

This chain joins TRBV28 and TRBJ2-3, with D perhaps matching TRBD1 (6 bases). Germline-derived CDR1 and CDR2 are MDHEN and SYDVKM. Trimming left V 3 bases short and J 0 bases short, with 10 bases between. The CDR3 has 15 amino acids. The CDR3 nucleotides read TGTGCCAGCAGTTTCGGGACAACTAGCACAGATACGCAGTATTTT. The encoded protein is CASSFGTTSTDTQYF.

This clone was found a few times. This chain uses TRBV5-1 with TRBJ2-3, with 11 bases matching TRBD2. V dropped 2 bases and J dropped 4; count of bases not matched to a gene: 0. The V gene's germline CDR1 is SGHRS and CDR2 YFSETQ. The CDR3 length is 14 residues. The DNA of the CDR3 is TGCGCCAGCAGCTTACTAGCGGGGGCAGATACGCAGTATTTT. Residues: CASSLLAGADTQYF.

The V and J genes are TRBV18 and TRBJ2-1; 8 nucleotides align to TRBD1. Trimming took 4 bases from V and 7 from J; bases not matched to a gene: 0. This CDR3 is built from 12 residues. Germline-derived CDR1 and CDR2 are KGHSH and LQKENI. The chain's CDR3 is CASSRDRNEQFF. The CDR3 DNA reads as TGTGCCAGCTCACGGGACAGGAATGAGCAGTTCTTC.

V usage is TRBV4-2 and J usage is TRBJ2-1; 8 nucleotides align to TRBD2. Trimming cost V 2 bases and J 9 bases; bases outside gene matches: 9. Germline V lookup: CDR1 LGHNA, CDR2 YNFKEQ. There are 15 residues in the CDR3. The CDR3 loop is CASSQSASAGVEQFF. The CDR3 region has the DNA TGTGCCAGCAGCCAAAGCGCGTCAGCGGGAGTTGAGCAGTTCTTC.